These 14 T cell receptor beta chains were all obtained from the same sample, sequenced in a study of PD-1 blockade in classical Hodgkin lymphoma. Time point described: cycle 4 day 1 (C4D1), after 5 to 7 weeks of nivolumab. Each and every patient relapsed after autologous stem cell transplantation, and patients got differing brentuximab vedotin exposure. Measured with immunoSEQ multiplex PCR; TCRdb has only the in-frame clones, and not every one. The table lists 40,000 to 65,000 clones, roughly 86% of them singletons, with roughly 7.1% in the top ten. The specimen was peripheral blood mononuclear cells (PBMCs), collected before the fourth cycle of nivolumab. Receptors originate from a human donor with classical Hodgkin lymphoma.

This sequence joins TRBV9 and TRBJ1-1; maybe TRBD1 (5 bases). V dropped 0 bases and J dropped 12 bases, with 15 bases sitting between them. Germline CDR1 is SGDLS and CDR2 is YYNGEE. This CDR3 contains 13 residues. The CDR3 bases are TGTGCCAGCAGCGTAGATGGCGGGGGTGTGACTTTCTTT. It yields the protein CASSVDGGGVTFF.

This CDR3 reads CASSPQKTQGAPPYEQYF. CDR3 DNA sequence: TGTGCCAGCAGCCCGCAAAAAACCCAGGGGGCGCCCCCCTACGAGCAGTACTTC. The chain combines TRBV7-9 with TRBJ2-7, with 8 bases fitting TRBD1. The CDR3 has 18 amino acids. Germline values: CDR1 SEHNR, CDR2 FQNEAQ (reference sequence). The ends lost 5 bases at V and 2 bases at J; junction bases unmatched: 17. The full variable domain, in which reference TRBV7-9 and TRBJ2-7 provide the parts outside the CDR3, is DTGVSQNPRHKITKRGQNVTFRCDPISEHNRLYWYRQTLGQGPEFLTYFQNEAQLEKSRLLSDRFSAERPKGSFSTLEIQRTEQGDSAMYLCASSPQKTQGAPPYEQYFGPGTRLTVT.

The CDR3 region is CASSQLGHRGRYGYTF. The CDR3 DNA reads as TGTGCCAGCAGCCAGCTGGGACACCGAGGGCGGTATGGCTACACCTTC. V usage is TRBV4-2 and J usage is TRBJ1-2, with D possibly matching TRBD1 (6 bases). Germline assignment: CDR1 LGHNA and CDR2 YNFKEQ. Trimming shortened V by 3 bases and J by 5 bases, and 19 bases separated the two germline ends. This CDR3 is built from 16 residues.

V is TRBV5-1 and J is TRBJ2-7; TRBD1 matches 7 bases. Looked up from germline, CDR1 is SGHRS and CDR2 is YFSETQ. Trimming removed 4 bases from V and 7 bases from J; junction bases left unmatched: 14. The CDR3 sequence is 15 residues long. The CDR3 DNA is TGCGCCAGCAGCGTCCAACCGACCGGGACAGATGAGCAGTACTTC. This encodes CASSVQPTGTDEQYF.

The chain uses TRBV21-1 and TRBJ2-3; the DNA was not used to check the table's D call, TRBD1. TRBV21-1 is noted as a pseudogene. This CDR3 has 16 amino acids. This chain's CDR3 is CASSKASDRGTDTQYF. The CDR3 DNA reads as TGTGCCAGCAGCAAAGCATCGGACAGGGGAACAGATACGCAGTATTTT.

This clone was counted a single time. The chain has TRBV28 and TRBJ1-2; D is perhaps TRBD1 (5 bases). V was cut by 10 bases and J by 4 bases, with 13 bases left in between. Germline CDR1 is MDHEN and CDR2 is SYDVKM. The CDR3 runs 12 residues. CDR3 loop: CAIGGVIYGYTF. The DNA for the CDR3 is TGTGCCATCGGGGGGGTTATCTATGGCTACACCTTC.

The chain is built from TRBV4-2 and TRBJ2-7; a possible D gene is TRBD2 (6 bases). Germline V gene lookup returns CDR1 LGHNA and CDR2 YNFKEQ. This CDR3 contains 14 residues. V was cut by 3 bases and J by 2 bases, with 11 bases left in between. CDR3 amino acids: CASSQPGSPYEQYF. CDR3 sequence (DNA): TGTGCCAGCAGCCAGCCCGGGAGCCCCTACGAGCAGTACTTC.

This chain links TRBV6-5 with TRBJ2-7; no clear D gene. Germline CDR1 reads MNHEY; CDR2 reads SVGAGI. This CDR3 spans 13 amino acids. With 6 bases removed from V and 0 bases from J, the gap between germline ends came to 9 bases. This CDR3 reads CASRKTGSYEQYF. The CDR3 DNA sequence: TGTGCCAGCAGAAAGACGGGCTCCTACGAGCAGTACTTC.

The chain uses TRBV9 and TRBJ2-1; TRBD2 might be the D (5 bases). The length of the CDR3 is 16 residues. Germline CDR1 reads SGDLS; CDR2 reads YYNGEE. V was clipped by 4 bases and J by 3 bases, with 17 bases between them. CDR3: CASSLEGWSNYNEQFF. The CDR3 DNA follows: TGTGCCAGCAGCCTAGAGGGATGGTCTAACTACAATGAGCAGTTCTTC. Using reference TRBV9 and TRBJ2-1 for the parts outside the CDR3, the full variable domain is DSGVTQTPKHLITATGQRVTLRCSPRSGDLSVYWYQQSLDQGLQFLIQYYNGEERAKGNILERFSAQQFPDLHSELNLSSLELGDSALYFCASSLEGWSNYNEQFFGPGTRLTVL.

The J gene is TRBJ2-2, the V gene TRBV5-1; no clear D. V lost 0 bases and J 6 bases, leaving 15 bases between the germline ends. Germline lookup yields CDR1 SGHRS and CDR2 YFSETQ. This CDR3 comprises 16 residues. The DNA for the CDR3 is TGCGCCAGCAGCTTGGAAAAAGGGCTGAGGTCCGGGGAGCTGTTTTTT. This encodes CASSLEKGLRSGELFF.

CDR3 region: CSVEGRTGGTGANVLTF. The CDR3 DNA reads as TGCAGCGTTGAGGGTCGGACAGGGGGTACTGGGGCCAACGTCCTGACTTTC. The genes are TRBV29-1 and TRBJ2-6; TRBD1 matches 10 bases. The CDR3 has 17 amino acids. V lost 3 bases and J lost 2; bases outside the gene matches: 7. The germline V gene encodes CDR1 SQVTM and CDR2 ANQGSEA.

The J gene is TRBJ2-7, the V gene TRBV30, with D possibly being TRBD1 (6 bases). Germline V gene sequence: CDR1 GTSNPN, CDR2 SVGIG (reference sequence). This CDR3 is 14 amino acids long. V dropped 4 bases and J dropped 0 bases, with 13 bases sitting between them. In nucleotides, the CDR3 is TGTGCCTGGAAGTGGGGGCTGCACTCCTACGAGCAGTACTTC. Translated, it gives CAWKWGLHSYEQYF.

This clone occurred once. The V gene is TRBV6-6, the J gene TRBJ2-3, with a tentative D call TRBD1 (5 bases). The CDR3 has 15 amino acids. Trimming pared 5 bases from V and 0 bases from J, leaving 12 bases between. Germline V CDR1 and CDR2: MNHNY, SVGAGI (reference sequence). CDR3 sequence: CASSSDGASTDTQYF. For the CDR3, the DNA is TGTGCCAGCAGTAGCGATGGGGCTAGCACAGATACGCAGTATTTT.

J is TRBJ2-1 and V is TRBV6-4, with 14 nucleotides matching TRBD2. Per the germline V gene, CDR1 is MRHNA and CDR2 is SNTAGT. Trimming took 3 bases from V and 2 from J; bases not matched to a gene: 3. The CDR3 is 17 residues long. The CDR3 DNA reads TGTGCCAGCAGTGAGACTAGCGGGGGGGGAGCCTACAATGAGCAGTTCTTC. Its translation: CASSETSGGGAYNEQFF.